The 30 T cell receptor beta chains below all came from one sample that was sequenced in a study of CD8+CD57+ T cells in acquired aplastic anemia. Those patients picked for sequencing had displayed CD8+CD57+ cell expansion on flow cytometry. The use of genomic DNA as template underpinned the TCR beta VDJ and CDR3 profiling. TCRdb re-analysed the reads in MiXCR, keeping a single row per CDR3 protein. The sample has over 40,000 distinct CDR3 sequences, roughly 63% seen once; the top ten hold 50% to 65%. Sequencing used sorted CD4+, CD8+, or CD8+CD57+ T cells (not recorded which) from PBMCs. The receptor set was obtained from a human donor with aplastic anemia.

CDR3 residues: CASSKQGWDGELFF. Here the CDR3 DNA reads TGTGCCAGCAGCAAACAGGGGTGGGACGGGGAGCTGTTTTTT. The rearrangement links TRBV7-9 to TRBJ2-2; 7 bases match TRBD1. The CDR3 consists of 14 residues. Germline CDR1 SEHNR, CDR2 FQNEAQ (reference sequence). J lost 7 bases, V lost 5 bases, and 7 bases had no gene match.

This chain connects TRBV27 to TRBJ2-7; 9 bases map to TRBD2. Germline V gene sequence: CDR1 MNHEY, CDR2 SMNVEV (reference sequence). The CDR3 length is 15 residues. V shed 3 bases, J shed 7 bases, and the junction held 10 bases outside the gene matches. The CDR3 nucleotides are TGTGCCAGCAGTTTTCGGCGGACTAGCGCAACGGAGCAGTACTTC. Translating it yields CASSFRRTSATEQYF.

This clonotype has just one count. This CDR3 is CATSVRGVPEAFF. As DNA, the CDR3 is TGTGCCACCAGCGTCCGGGGGGTGCCTGAAGCTTTCTTT. The chain is built from TRBV15 and TRBJ1-1; tentatively, D is TRBD1 (5 bases). CDR1 LNHNV and CDR2 YYDKDF come from the germline V gene (reference sequence). The CDR3 is made up of 13 amino acids. V was trimmed by 5 bases and J by 6 bases, leaving 13 bases between them. Filled out from reference TRBV15 and TRBJ1-1, the complete variable domain reads DAMVIQNPRYQVTQFGKPVTLSCSQTLNHNVMYWYQQKSSQAPKLLFHYYDKDFNNEADTPDNFQSRRPNTSFCFLDIRSPGLGDTAMYLCATSVRGVPEAFFGQGTRLTVV.

The chain recombines TRBV15 with TRBJ1-2; D might be TRBD1 (5 bases). Germline CDR1 is LNHNV and CDR2 is YYDKDF (reference sequence). The CDR3 is 13 residues long. The ends were cut back, 1 base at V and 8 bases at J, with 11 bases in the middle. The CDR3 sequence is CATSRGRQRGYTF. CDR3 nucleotide sequence: TGTGCCACCAGCAGAGGACGACAGAGAGGCTACACCTTC.

A single count supports this clonotype. This chain joins TRBV7-2 and TRBJ2-7; 11 bases match TRBD1. Germline V CDR1 and CDR2: SGHTA, FQGNSA. J lost 0 bases, V lost 0 bases, and 1 base had no gene match. The CDR3 totals 16 residues. CDR3 sequence (DNA): TGTGCCAGCAGCTTAGCAGGACAGGGGGCCTCCTACGAGCAGTACTTC. Protein sequence: CASSLAGQGASYEQYF.

The J gene is TRBJ1-1, the V gene TRBV25-1; 8 positions agree with TRBD1. The germline V gene has CDR1 MGHDK and CDR2 SYGVNS. The CDR3 is made up of 19 amino acids. V gave up 7 bases and J gave up 1 base; unmatched junction bases: 20. Here the CDR3 reads CASNGQGGMRPRPNTEAFF. The CDR3 DNA reads TGTGCCAGCAATGGACAGGGAGGTATGAGGCCCCGGCCGAACACTGAAGCTTTCTTT.

The table lists this clonotype with a count of one. The chain links TRBV15 to TRBJ1-5, with TRBD1 as a possible D gene (6 bases). Trimming cost V 3 bases and J 1 base, with 13 bases left between them. This CDR3 is 16 amino acids long. CDR1 LNHNV and CDR2 YYDKDF come from the germline V gene (reference sequence). DNA of the CDR3: TGTGCCACCAGCAGCATACAGGGAGGGAGCAATCAGCCCCAGCATTTT. It yields the protein CATSSIQGGSNQPQHF.

Concerning this clonotype itself: The junction departs from germline at one end; a sequencing error may be responsible. The rearrangement uses TRBV19 and TRBJ2-7; the match to TRBD1 covers 11 bases. The germline V gene has CDR1 LNHDA and CDR2 SQIVND (reference sequence). This CDR3 spans 14 amino acids. The CDR3 is CAGSMGQGAYEQYF. The CDR3 DNA reads as TGTGCCGGTAGTATGGGACAGGGGGCCTACGAGCAGTACTTC.

The V call is TRBV2, the J call TRBJ1-6; the D is unclear. The germline gives CDR1 SNHLY, CDR2 FYNNEI. V lost 2 bases to trimming and J lost 8 bases, with 13 bases between them. The CDR3 totals 15 residues. CDR3 residues: CASSELGVRDSPLHF. DNA of the CDR3: TGTGCCAGCAGTGAACTGGGCGTGAGGGATTCACCCCTCCACTTT.

The J gene is TRBJ1-6, the V gene TRBV20-1; the D is unclear. Germline V gene lookup returns CDR1 DFQATT and CDR2 SNEGSKA (reference sequence). This CDR3 has 12 amino acids. Trimming cost V 3 bases and J 7 bases, with 7 bases left between them. CDR3 sequence (DNA): TGCAGTGCTAGTCCACCCAATTCACCCCTCCACTTT. Translated, it gives CSASPPNSPLHF.

This clonotype was seen at least ten times. The chain is built from TRBV20-1 and TRBJ2-7; 7 bases map to TRBD2. The germline CDR1 and CDR2 sequences are DFQATT and SNEGSKA (reference sequence). The CDR3 loop spans 12 amino acids. The V segment lost 8 bases and the J segment 5 bases; nucleotides outside the gene matches: 9. The CDR3 reads CSYSPGRDEQYF. CDR3 bases: TGCAGTTACTCTCCAGGGAGGGACGAGCAGTACTTC.

CDR3 DNA: TGTGCTAGCCCCACTAGCGGGGGTTACAATGAGCAGTTCTTC. Translating it yields CASPTSGGYNEQFF. This chain links TRBV16 with TRBJ2-1; TRBD2 agrees at 11 bases. Per the germline V gene, CDR1 is KGHSY and CDR2 is FQNENV. The CDR3 length is 14 residues.

The chain uses TRBV2 and TRBJ1-6, with TRBD1 as a possible D gene (6 bases). This CDR3 comprises 15 residues. The V gene's germline CDR1 is SNHLY and CDR2 FYNNEI. Trimming pared 5 bases from V and 0 bases from J, leaving 8 bases between. The CDR3 loop is CASSLDSSYNSPLHF. The CDR3 DNA reads as TGTGCCAGCAGTCTGGACAGCTCCTATAATTCACCCCTCCACTTT.

There are a few counts of this clonotype. The chain links TRBV25-1 to TRBJ1-1; the D is unclear. CDR3 length: 10 amino acids. Trimming took 8 bases from V and 10 from J, leaving 11 bases between them. CDR1 is MGHDK, CDR2 SYGVNS, per germline. In DNA, the CDR3 is TGTGCCAGCGTGGGTGCGGGAGCTTTCTTT. This translates into CASVGAGAFF.

This chain links TRBV29-1 with TRBJ1-1, with a weak D call TRBD1 (6 bases). The CDR3 contains 13 residues. Germline V gene sequence: CDR1 SQVTM, CDR2 ANQGSEA. The germline V and J ends were trimmed by 5 bases and 1 base, with 11 bases remaining between them. CDR3 coding DNA: TGCAGCGTTATGGGGACACCGAACACTGAAGCTTTCTTT. Residues: CSVMGTPNTEAFF.

The J gene is TRBJ1-2, the V gene TRBV7-9; D call uncertain. The germline CDR1 and CDR2 sequences are SEHNR and FQNEAQ (reference sequence). The CDR3 length is 14 residues. The V end lost 3 bases, the J end lost 3 bases, and 11 bases lay between the germline ends. CDR3 DNA sequence: TGTGCCAGCAGCTTTTCAACCGTTTACTATGGCTACACCTTC. As protein: CASSFSTVYYGYTF.

The rearrangement links TRBV7-9 to TRBJ1-5, with no clear D. The CDR3 runs 13 residues. Germline lookup yields CDR1 SEHNR and CDR2 FQNEAQ (reference sequence). The germline V and J ends were trimmed by 2 bases and 1 base, with 3 bases remaining between them. Here the CDR3 DNA reads TGTGCCAGCAGCTTAATCAGCAATCAGCCCCAGCATTTT. Its translation: CASSLISNQPQHF.

This clonotype has only a few counts. V is TRBV7-6 and J is TRBJ1-6, with 9 positions matching TRBD1. V shed 6 bases, J shed 9 bases, and the junction held 9 bases outside the gene matches. The CDR3 has 15 amino acids. In germline, CDR1 is SGHVS, CDR2 FNYEAQ. CDR3 sequence reads: CASSPPGQGGSPLHF. In DNA, the CDR3 is TGTGCCAGCAGTCCCCCGGGACAGGGCGGTTCACCCCTCCACTTT.

Many counts were recorded for this clonotype. J is TRBJ2-2 and V is TRBV15; D unclear. The V end was cut by 2 bases, the J end by 7 bases, with 8 bases between. Germline V gene data show CDR1 as LNHNV and CDR2 as YYDKDF (reference sequence). The CDR3 length is 13 residues. The DNA for the CDR3 is TGTGCCACCAGCAGATATGTGTTCGGGGAGCTGTTTTTT. Translation: CATSRYVFGELFF.

The chain uses TRBV28 and TRBJ2-2, with unresolved D. V lost 2 bases, J lost 6 bases, and 4 bases lay in between. The CDR3 has 12 residues. The germline V gene has CDR1 MDHEN and CDR2 SYDVKM. In nucleotides, the CDR3 is TGTGCCAGCAGTTTAGGTTCCGGGGAGCTGTTTTTT. Its translation: CASSLGSGELFF.

V gene TRBV7-9 combines with J gene TRBJ2-7, with no clear D. V lost 5 bases and J 5 bases, leaving 13 bases between the germline ends. Germline V gene data show CDR1 as SEHNR and CDR2 as FQNEAQ (reference sequence). The CDR3 consists of 13 residues. CDR3 DNA sequence: TGTGCCAGCAGCCTTGGGGTGCAGCACGAGCAGTACGTC. Protein sequence: CASSLGVQHEQYV.

V gene TRBV5-1 combines with J gene TRBJ2-1; D perhaps matches TRBD1 (7 bases). The CDR3 is 14 residues long. Germline V gene lookup returns CDR1 SGHRS and CDR2 YFSETQ. Between the trimmed V and J ends, which lost 4 bases and 4 bases, there was a span of 12 bases. CDR3 region: CASSETGRYNEQFF. For the CDR3, the DNA is TGCGCCAGCAGCGAGACAGGGAGGTACAATGAGCAGTTCTTC.

This clonotype was observed a few times. The chain combines TRBV12-5 with TRBJ2-3; 10 bases align to TRBD2. The germline CDR1 and CDR2 sequences are LGHNT and FRNRAP. Losses at the gene ends were 5 bases for V and 1 base for J; bases not matched to a gene: 12. There are 18 residues in the CDR3. The CDR3 reads CASGLTKTGTSGTDTQYF. CDR3 DNA sequence: TGTGCTAGTGGTCTAACCAAAACCGGGACTAGCGGCACAGATACGCAGTATTTT. The whole variable domain, remainder taken from reference TRBV12-5 and TRBJ2-3, is DARVTQTPRHKVTEMGQEVTMRCQPILGHNTVFWYRQTMMQGLELLAYFRNRAPLDDSGMPKDRFSAEMPDATLATLKIQPSEPRDSAVYFCASGLTKTGTSGTDTQYFGPGTRLTVL.

CDR3 sequence: CASSALPGDAQYF. The DNA of the CDR3 is TGCGCCAGCAGTGCCCTTCCTGGGGATGCGCAGTATTTT. This sequence joins TRBV10-1 and TRBJ2-3; no firm D call. CDR3 length equals 13 residues. The V gene lost 4 bases and the J gene lost 10 bases, with 15 bases spanning the gap. Germline CDR1 WNHNN, CDR2 SYGVQD (reference sequence).

V usage is TRBV11-2 and J usage is TRBJ1-6; a possible D gene is TRBD1 (5 bases). This CDR3 has 16 residues. V lost 5 bases to trimming and J lost 11 bases, with 22 bases between them. The germline gives CDR1 SGHAT, CDR2 FQNNGV. The chain's CDR3 is CASSPEWGRGEAPLHF. The CDR3, as DNA: TGTGCCAGCAGCCCCGAGTGGGGACGGGGGGAGGCACCCCTCCACTTT.

The gene calls are TRBV7-2 and TRBJ1-6, with D maybe TRBD1 (6 bases). The CDR3 consists of 15 residues. With 1 base removed from V and 7 bases from J, the gap between germline ends came to 11 bases. Germline-derived CDR1 and CDR2 are SGHTA and FQGNSA. CDR3 sequence: CASSLGTGTNSPLHF. DNA for the CDR3: TGTGCCAGCAGCTTAGGAACAGGGACCAATTCACCCCTCCACTTT.

This chain links TRBV19 with TRBJ1-1, with D tentatively TRBD1 (6 bases). Looked up from germline, CDR1 is LNHDA and CDR2 is SQIVND (reference sequence). The CDR3 extends over 15 amino acids. The V end lost 1 base, the J end lost 0 bases, and 9 bases lay between the germline ends. The CDR3, as DNA: TGTGCCAGTAGTATAGCGGACAGCCTGAACACTGAAGCTTTCTTT. It encodes CASSIADSLNTEAFF.

As for this clonotype: The junction and the germline gene differ at one end; a read error may be behind it. This chain uses TRBV7-2 with TRBJ2-7; D call uncertain. Germline V gene lookup returns CDR1 SGHTA and CDR2 FQGNSA. The CDR3 has 13 amino acids. In DNA form, the CDR3 reads TGTGCCAGTAGCTTATTTGCCGGCTACGAGCAGTACTTC. Its translation is CASSLFAGYEQYF.

This clonotype was recorded many times. The chain combines TRBV19 with TRBJ2-2, with a possible D match to TRBD1 (7 bases). The CDR3 has 16 amino acids. V gave up 5 bases and J gave up 5 bases, with 18 bases separating them. The germline gives CDR1 LNHDA, CDR2 SQIVND (reference sequence). The CDR3 nucleotides are TGTGCCAGTAGTCACATTGCGGGACAGACAACCGGGGAGCTGTTTTTT. Encoded protein: CASSHIAGQTTGELFF.

The chain links TRBV10-2 to TRBJ2-7; TRBD1 matches at 9 bases. CDR3 length: 14 residues. The V gene end was trimmed by 7 bases and the J gene end by 3 bases; junction bases not matched to a gene: 7. Germline V gene lookup returns CDR1 WSHSY and CDR2 SAAADI. This chain's CDR3 is CASMGGQGSYEQYF. DNA of the CDR3: TGCGCCAGCATGGGAGGACAGGGGAGCTACGAGCAGTACTTC.